What follows describes a single TCR beta chain. Authors' data handling: By means of reference gene primer amplification, nucleated cell counts were estimated. Generated by immunoSEQ multiplex PCR, the TCRdb table keeps only in-frame clones and is missing some. V and J calls and clone size are given by that table; D and trimming were obtained from the DNA. The table includes approximately 460,000 clones, roughly nine tenths detected once. Patients in Seattle were enrolled during active infection, then followed longitudinally. The data stem from a study of blood T cell repertoires in COVID-19. Overall study: The origin of the acute and convalescent COVID-19 samples was the United States, Italy and Spain. PBMCs, B-cell-depleted T cells, or T cells provided the cDNA or gDNA that made up the material.

The ends lost 7 bases at V and 5 bases at J; junction bases unmatched: 3. This CDR3 has 13 amino acids. CDR1 and CDR2 from the germline V gene are MGHRA and YSYEKL. This receptor was taken from a man in his late teens or twenties with COVID-19, enrolled during active disease. The specimen was peripheral blood. The genes are TRBV4-1 and TRBJ2-1; 9 bases map to TRBD1. CDR3 sequence: CASIRQGDNEQFF. In nucleotides, the CDR3 is TGCGCCAGCATCAGACAGGGGGACAATGAGCAGTTCTTC.